Each of the 12 T cell receptor beta chains below was sequenced from the same sample in a study of T cell repertoires in cytomegalovirus infection. These receptors have no known antigen. TCRdb reprocessed the reads via MiXCR and lists one record per CDR3 protein. The repertoire holds 550,000 to 850,000 distinct CDR3 sequences, with 30% to 35% as singletons. The sample consisted of cultured PBMCs, taken from culture after CMV antigen stimulation. These receptors came from a human donor in good health (CMV status not recorded). Some clones in this sample may be carry-over from other donors' samples.

A few counts support this clonotype. This chain joins TRBV6-2 or TRBV6-3 and TRBJ2-1, with a possible D match to TRBD2 (5 bases). The CDR3 is 14 amino acids. The V gene lost 7 bases and the J gene lost 14 bases, with 24 bases spanning the gap. CDR1 and CDR2 from the germline V gene are MNHEY and SVGEGT. This CDR3 reads CASTLARWNSPKFF. The CDR3 DNA reads as TGTGCCAGCACCCTAGCCCGTTGGAACTCCCCAAAGTTCTTC.

The chain carries TRBV27 and TRBJ2-7; 7 nucleotides agree with TRBD1. V was pared by 5 bases and J by 6 bases, with 7 bases of the junction left unmatched. CDR3 length: 13 amino acids. Germline CDR1 and CDR2: MNHEY and SMNVEV (reference sequence). The CDR3 reads CASSLYRGPEQYF. In nucleotides, the CDR3 is TGTGCCAGCAGTCTTTACAGGGGTCCCGAGCAGTACTTC.

The chain carries TRBV5-3 and TRBJ2-1; 8 bases are a match to TRBD1. TRBV5-3 is identified as an open reading frame with a role that is uncertain. V gave up 8 bases and J gave up 10 bases; unmatched junction bases: 8. The CDR3 spans 12 residues. CDR3 residues: CASSETGAEQFF. CDR3 in DNA: TGTGCCAGCAGCGAGACAGGGGCAGAGCAGTTCTTC.

This clonotype was observed once. The genes are TRBV4-1 and TRBJ2-1; 7 nucleotides line up with TRBD2. V shed 1 base and J 0 bases; nucleotides not matched to a gene: 12. Germline V lookup: CDR1 MGHRA, CDR2 YSYEKL. The CDR3 loop spans 19 amino acids. The CDR3 bases are TGCGCCAGCAGCCAAGTCGGATCCGGGAGGCTTAGCTCCTACAATGAGCAGTTCTTC. Translation: CASSQVGSGRLSSYNEQFF.

This sequence joins TRBV5-1 and TRBJ1-3, with no clear D. This CDR3 is built from 16 residues. CDR1 and CDR2 (germline): SGHRS, YFSETQ. V was shortened by 0 bases and J by 4 bases, with 14 bases between the two germline ends. The CDR3 sequence is CASSLGAGTQGNTIYF. DNA for the CDR3: TGCGCCAGCAGCTTGGGCGCGGGTACGCAAGGAAACACCATATATTTT.

The chain is built from TRBV5-5 and TRBJ2-2; D remains unclear. Germline V CDR1 and CDR2: SGHKS, YYEKEE (reference sequence). Trimming removed 1 base from V and 1 base from J, with 11 bases in between. CDR3 length: 16 residues. This CDR3 is CASSLNRFKNTGELFF. The DNA for the CDR3 is TGTGCCAGCAGCTTGAACAGATTCAAGAACACCGGGGAGCTGTTTTTT. The whole variable domain, remainder taken from reference TRBV5-5 and TRBJ2-2, is DAGVTQSPTHLIKTRGQQVTLRCSPISGHKSVSWYQQVLGQGPQFIFQYYEKEERGRGNFPDRFSARQFPNYSSELNVNALLLGDSALYLCASSLNRFKNTGELFFGEGSRLTVL.

The chain is built from TRBV10-3 and TRBJ2-3; 11 nucleotides match TRBD1. The CDR3 consists of 15 residues. The J segment lost 4 bases and the V segment lost 11 bases, leaving 11 bases of the junction unmatched. The germline V gene encodes CDR1 ENHRY and CDR2 SYGVKD. Here the CDR3 reads CAAWGGQGVSDTQYF. DNA for the CDR3: TGTGCCGCCTGGGGGGGACAGGGGGTCTCAGATACGCAGTATTTT.

The chain is built from TRBV19 and TRBJ1-5, with D possibly TRBD1 on 6 matching bases. Germline-derived CDR1 and CDR2 are LNHDA and SQIVND (reference sequence). V was shortened by 7 bases and J by 3 bases, with 16 bases between the two germline ends. CDR3 size: 15 residues. The CDR3 nucleotides are TGTGCCAGTAAGCCCCAGGGGACCCTCAATCAGCCCCAGCATTTT. It translates to CASKPQGTLNQPQHF.

This rearrangement joins TRBV28 to TRBJ2-7, with 7 nucleotides matching TRBD1. After removal of 7 bases from V and 1 base from J, the junction contained 10 bases not matched to a gene. The CDR3 spans 15 residues. The V gene's germline CDR1 is MDHEN and CDR2 SYDVKM. The CDR3 is CASTAAGTASYEQYF. The CDR3 nucleotides read TGTGCCAGCACCGCTGCCGGGACAGCTTCCTACGAGCAGTACTTC.

This clonotype was recorded many times. The rearrangement links TRBV7-2 to TRBJ2-7; perhaps TRBD1 as D (6 bases). The CDR3 totals 16 residues. Germline CDR1 is SGHTA and CDR2 is FQGNSA. V shed 5 bases and J shed 3 bases, with 20 bases lying between them. CDR3 sequence reads: CASSAAELQGDYEQYF. In DNA, the CDR3 is TGTGCCAGCAGCGCCGCGGAGTTACAGGGAGACTACGAGCAGTACTTC. The full variable domain, rest sourced from reference TRBV7-2 and TRBJ2-7, is GAGVSQSPSNKVTEKGKDVELRCDPISGHTALYWYRQSLGQGLEFLIYFQGNSAPDKSGLPSDRFSAERTGGSVSTLTIQRTQQEDSAVYLCASSAAELQGDYEQYFGPGTRLTVT.

This clonotype was counted between two and nine times. The chain recombines TRBV6-5 with TRBJ2-7; D not certain. The V end was cut by 5 bases, the J end by 7 bases, with 18 bases between. The CDR3 totals 14 residues. Germline loops: CDR1 MNHEY, CDR2 SVGAGI. CDR3 protein: CASSNADGPLEQYF. CDR3 coding DNA: TGTGCCAGCAGTAACGCGGACGGCCCGCTTGAGCAGTACTTC.

The chain combines TRBV20-1 with TRBJ2-1; TRBD2 matches 7 bases. The CDR3 spans 14 residues. The germline V gene encodes CDR1 DFQATT and CDR2 SNEGSKA (reference sequence). V lost 3 bases, J lost 3 bases, and 5 bases stayed unmatched. The CDR3 DNA follows: TGCAGTGCTAGGCCGGGGGGTGTCTACAATGAGCAGTTCTTC. As protein: CSARPGGVYNEQFF.